The TCR beta chain described here comes from a study of blood T cell repertoires in COVID-19. Study at large: Acute-phase and convalescent COVID-19 samples originated in the United States, Italy and Spain. PBMCs, B-cell-depleted T cells, or T cells were the source of the cDNA or gDNA that made up the material.

Recruitment covered about 25 US areas and drew participants whose ages spanned roughly 18 to 90 years. Under the authors' procedure: Nucleated cell counts were estimated from reference gene primer amplification. Only in-frame clones appear in the TCRdb table, and some are missing; sequencing was by immunoSEQ multiplex PCR. The V and J calls and clone size come from that table; D and trimming were worked out from the DNA. This repertoire shows approximately 250,000 clones, around 88% found once; its top ten account for 1.2%. This clone was recorded only once. From germline, CDR1 is MDHEN and CDR2 SYDVKM. Trimming left V 4 bases short and J 2 bases short, with 12 bases between. The CDR3 runs 14 residues.

Specimen: PBMCs or T cells enriched from blood (not recorded which). J is TRBJ2-7 and V is TRBV28, with TRBD2 as a possible D gene (5 bases). The origin of this receptor is a woman aged 40 to 49 with acute COVID-19. CDR3: CASSSPDSAYEQYF. The CDR3 DNA sequence: TGTGCCAGCAGTTCCCCGGACTCTGCCTACGAGCAGTACTTC.